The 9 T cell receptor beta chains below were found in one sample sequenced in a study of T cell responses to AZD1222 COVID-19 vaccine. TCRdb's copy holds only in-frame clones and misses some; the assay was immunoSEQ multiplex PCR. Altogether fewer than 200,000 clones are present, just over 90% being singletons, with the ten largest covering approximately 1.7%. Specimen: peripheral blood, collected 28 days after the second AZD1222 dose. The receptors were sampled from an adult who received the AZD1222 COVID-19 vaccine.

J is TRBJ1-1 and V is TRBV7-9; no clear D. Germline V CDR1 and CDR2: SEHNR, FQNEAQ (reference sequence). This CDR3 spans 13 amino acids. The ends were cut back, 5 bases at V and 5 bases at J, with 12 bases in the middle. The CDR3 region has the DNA TGTGCCAGCAGCCGCCCGATGGTTACTGAAGCTTTCTTT. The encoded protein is CASSRPMVTEAFF.

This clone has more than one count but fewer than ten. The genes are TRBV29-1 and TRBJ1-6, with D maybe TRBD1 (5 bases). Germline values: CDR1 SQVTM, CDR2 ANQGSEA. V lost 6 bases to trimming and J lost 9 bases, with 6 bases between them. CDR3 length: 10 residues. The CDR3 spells CSVGGSPLHF. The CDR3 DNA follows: TGCAGCGTGGGGGGTTCACCCCTCCACTTT.

CDR3 sequence reads: CASSQIDREGTEAFF. The DNA of the CDR3 is TGCGCCAGCAGCCAAATTGACAGGGAAGGGACTGAAGCTTTCTTT. The rearrangement links TRBV4-1 to TRBJ1-1; 7 bases map to TRBD1. Per germline, CDR1 MGHRA and CDR2 YSYEKL. The CDR3 contains 15 residues. V was pared by 2 bases and J by 5 bases, with 8 bases of the junction left unmatched.

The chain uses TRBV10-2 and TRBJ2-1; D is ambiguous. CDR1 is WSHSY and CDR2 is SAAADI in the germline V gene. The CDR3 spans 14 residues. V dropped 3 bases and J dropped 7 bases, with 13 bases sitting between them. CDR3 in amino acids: CASSDYPRTNEQFF. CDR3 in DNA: TGCGCCAGCAGTGATTACCCTAGGACGAATGAGCAGTTCTTC.

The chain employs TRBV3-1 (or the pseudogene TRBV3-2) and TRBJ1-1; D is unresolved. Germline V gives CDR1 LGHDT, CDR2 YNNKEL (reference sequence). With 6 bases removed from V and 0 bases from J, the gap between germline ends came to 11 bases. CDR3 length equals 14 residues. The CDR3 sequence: CASSRAGLNTEAFF. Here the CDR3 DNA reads TGTGCCAGCAGTCGAGCCGGACTGAACACTGAAGCTTTCTTT.

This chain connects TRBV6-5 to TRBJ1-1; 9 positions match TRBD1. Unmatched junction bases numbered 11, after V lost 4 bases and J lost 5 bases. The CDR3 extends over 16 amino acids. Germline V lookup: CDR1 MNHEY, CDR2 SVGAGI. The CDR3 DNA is TGTGCCAGCAGTTGGGACAGGGTTCGGGTGGGGACTGAAGCTTTCTTT. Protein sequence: CASSWDRVRVGTEAFF.

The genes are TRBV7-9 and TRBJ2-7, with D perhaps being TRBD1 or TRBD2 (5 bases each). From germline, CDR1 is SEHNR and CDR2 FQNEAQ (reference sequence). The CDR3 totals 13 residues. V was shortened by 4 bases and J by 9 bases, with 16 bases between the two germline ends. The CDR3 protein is CASSSGTERLQYF. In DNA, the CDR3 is TGTGCCAGCAGCTCCGGGACGGAGAGATTGCAGTACTTC.

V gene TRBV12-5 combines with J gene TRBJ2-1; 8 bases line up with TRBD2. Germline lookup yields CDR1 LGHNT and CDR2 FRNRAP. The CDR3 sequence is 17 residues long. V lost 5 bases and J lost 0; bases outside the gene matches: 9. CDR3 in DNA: TGTGCTAGTGGTCCGATACTAGCGGCCAGCTCCTACAATGAGCAGTTCTTC. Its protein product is CASGPILAASSYNEQFF.

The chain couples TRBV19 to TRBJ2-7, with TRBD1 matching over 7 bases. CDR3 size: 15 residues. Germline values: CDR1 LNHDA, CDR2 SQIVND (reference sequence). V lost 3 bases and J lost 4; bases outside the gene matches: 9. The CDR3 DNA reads TGTGCCAGTAGTATTTCTAGACAGGGTGGGTACGAGCAGTACTTC. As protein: CASSISRQGGYEQYF.